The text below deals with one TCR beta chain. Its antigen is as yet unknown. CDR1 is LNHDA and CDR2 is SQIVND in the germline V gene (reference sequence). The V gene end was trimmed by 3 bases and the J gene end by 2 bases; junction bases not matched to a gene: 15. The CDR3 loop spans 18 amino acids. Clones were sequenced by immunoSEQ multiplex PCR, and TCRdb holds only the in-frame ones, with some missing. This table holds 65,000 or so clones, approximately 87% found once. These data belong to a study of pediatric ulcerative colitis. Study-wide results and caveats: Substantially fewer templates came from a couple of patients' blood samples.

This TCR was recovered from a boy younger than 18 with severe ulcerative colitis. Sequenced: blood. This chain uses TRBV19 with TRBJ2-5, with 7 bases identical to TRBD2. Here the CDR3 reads CASSIAYFTSVTQETQYF. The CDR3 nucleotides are TGTGCCAGTAGTATCGCTTATTTTACTAGCGTTACTCAAGAGACCCAGTACTTC. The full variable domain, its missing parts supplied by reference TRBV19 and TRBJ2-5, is DGGITQSPKYLFRKEGQNVTLSCEQNLNHDAMYWYRQDPGQGLRLIYYSQIVNDFQKGDIAEGYSVSREKKESFPLTVTSAQKNPTAFYLCASSIAYFTSVTQETQYFGPGTRLLVL.